This T cell receptor beta chain was captured by sequencing in a study of shared clonotypes between healthy human individuals (dated by TCRdb to 2018 to 2020). For the wider study: Three men and a couple of women, aged 18 to 49 years, made up the cohort. For each donor, CD4 naive and CD4 memory were each given three plates, CD8 naive was given two plates, and CD8 memory was given one plate. Different laboratories and diverse techniques were used to prepare libraries and sequence TCR repertoires, to increase sequencing depth and limit assay-specific biases. Each donor's leukapheresis produced roughly between roughly 0.9 and 8.9 billion PBMCs. To estimate repertoire size and how much clonotypes are shared between individuals, the study performed deep sequencing of blood TCR repertoires from a handful of healthy adults.

V is pruned by 3 bases and J by 1 base, leaving 1 base of the junction without a gene match. From a lookup of the germline V gene (reference sequence), CDR1 and CDR2 are LNHDA and SQIVND. The cysteine opens and the phenylalanine closes a CDR3 of 14 amino acids. The sequence is cut down to CDR3 DNA, 42 bases in frame from base 1. Details on this clone: Its antigen is still unknown. Per-nucleotide qualities are absent, and no much larger clonotype sits a single base away.

On the study overall, not on this receptor specifically: Estimated clonotype richness was generally larger for naive than for memory subsets. Sampling was restricted to blood, and TCR repertoires in tissue are likely to differ from TCR repertoires in blood. About 4.5% of naive CD4, roughly 3.5% of naive CD8, 2.3% of memory CD4, and about 0.4% of memory CD8 clonotypes were shared across four donors. Because the study included only a small number of donors, the genetic and exposure-history diversity represented was limited. Incomplete sequencing was indicated by rarefaction of sorted-subset datasets, despite the large sequencing depth. Compared with non-shared clonotypes, clonotypes shared by all four sorted-subset donors had higher generation probabilities. Pairwise subsampling led to the expectation that sequencing depth would affect the degree of clonotype sharing among donors.

The donors were healthy, HIV-negative adults who had no recently reported acute infections or vaccinations. Only Caucasian adults living in Nashville, Tennessee, USA were represented among the donors. Magnetic negative selection was used to enrich CD4+ T cells, after which naive cells were positively selected on CD45RA and the negative fraction became the memory subset. After blood collection by leukapheresis, PBMCs were isolated using Ficoll-Histopaque density gradient centrifugation and then cryopreserved in the vapor phase of liquid nitrogen. Purity and quantity of every magnetically sorted T cell population were checked by analytical flow cytometry. From each sorted fraction, genomic DNA was isolated and quantified by UV absorbance on a Nanodrop 2000c. TCR CDR3 regions were amplified from genomic DNA by multiplex PCR using the deep immunoSEQ assay. Genomic DNA extracted from each cell subset was distributed evenly over all wells of several immunoSEQ 96-well plates, and each plate served as one replicate. Each replicate PCR for sorted subsets received roughly 200 ng genomic DNA, equal to about 29,000 T cell genomes. Purified libraries were measured with a Qubit 3.0 fluorometer, size-checked on a Bioanalyzer 2100, and measured again with the KAPA Library Quantification kit. Every immunoSEQ 96-well plate was sequenced on a separate single-read 150-cycle Illumina NextSeq 550 flow cell. The study's own analysis went as follows. The immunoSEQ output contained only junctional sequences without quality scores, so filtering could not match that applied to full-length reads. Sequences were annotated with PyIR, a Python wrapper for IgBLAST v1.9, and V/J genes and CDR3 were assigned using IMGT germline references. Any read was removed if the V/J assignment was weak (E-value above 1e-6), the CDR3 was missing, or the read contained stop codons, out-of-frame junctions, or ambiguous translated residues. V3J clonotypes were defined by identical inferred V gene, J gene, and CDR3 amino acid sequence. Percentage overlap between repertoires was computed as shared unique clonotypes divided by the size of the smaller repertoire. Repertoire richness was assessed with RTK rarefaction, the Chao1 estimator, and Recon v2.1 estimates of unobserved clonotypes. For all TCRbeta clonotypes obtained by the gDNA method from four donors, generation probabilities were computed with OLGA. In TCRdb, the immuneACCESS table is reduced to in-frame sequences with V and J assigned. These tables do not hold every clone; where another copy was compared, an unresolved V gene accounts for under half, and the others remain unexplained. That table is the source of V, J and clone size, and D and trimming were worked out from the DNA. This sample has approximately 720,000 clones in its table, and about two thirds of those were observed once. The ten largest clones represent about 2% of the sample.

Recombination connected TRBV19 to TRBJ2-3; 7 bases in the middle match TRBD2. The sequencing sample was made of memory CD4+ T cells sorted from blood. What this sample's cell subset or site label stands for: CD45RA-negative fraction. The receptor comes from a young woman in good health. The bases are TGTGCCAGTAGTATGGCGGGAGGCACAGATACGCAGTATTTT. Its translation reads: CASSMAGGTDTQYF.